This T cell receptor (beta chain) comes out of a study of identical twins. Each CDR3 protein gets one entry after TCRdb re-called the 5' RACE reads with MiXCR. The sample records around 1.7 million distinct CDR3 sequences, about 32% being singletons. CDR1 is MNHEY, CDR2 SMNVEV, per germline (reference sequence). With 5 bases removed from V and 4 bases from J, the gap between germline ends came to 18 bases. The CDR3 runs to 15 residues. Remarks on this clonotype: Its antigen is unidentified.

Regarding the study as a whole: Abundant cord blood beta clonotypes carried fewer insertions; memory repertoires showed none. There is a chance that invariant MAIT and iNKT cells partially muddied zero-insertion analyses.

Sequencing input: cord blood. This TCR came from a newborn girl in good health. The genes are TRBV27 and TRBJ2-7, with D tentatively TRBD1 or TRBD2 (6 bases each). The CDR3 is CASSPPGRGEYEQYF. In nucleotides, the CDR3 is TGTGCCAGCAGTCCCCCGGGTAGGGGGGAATACGAGCAGTACTTC.